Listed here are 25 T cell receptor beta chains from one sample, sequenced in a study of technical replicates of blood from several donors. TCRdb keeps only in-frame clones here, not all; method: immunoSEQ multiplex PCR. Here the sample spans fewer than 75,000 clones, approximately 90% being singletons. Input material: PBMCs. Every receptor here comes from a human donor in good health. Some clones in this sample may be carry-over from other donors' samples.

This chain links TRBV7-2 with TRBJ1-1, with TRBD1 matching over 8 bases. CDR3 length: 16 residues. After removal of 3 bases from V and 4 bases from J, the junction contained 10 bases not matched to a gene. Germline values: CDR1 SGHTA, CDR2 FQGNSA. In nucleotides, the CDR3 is TGTGCCAGCAGCTTCCCAAACAGGGGGGGCAGCACTGAAGCTTTCTTT. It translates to CASSFPNRGGSTEAFF.

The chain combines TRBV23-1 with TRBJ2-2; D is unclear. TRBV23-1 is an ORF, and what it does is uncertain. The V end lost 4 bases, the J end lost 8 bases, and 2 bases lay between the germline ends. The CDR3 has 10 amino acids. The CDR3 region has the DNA TGCGCCAGCAGTCCGGGGGAGCTGTTTTTT. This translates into CASSPGELFF.

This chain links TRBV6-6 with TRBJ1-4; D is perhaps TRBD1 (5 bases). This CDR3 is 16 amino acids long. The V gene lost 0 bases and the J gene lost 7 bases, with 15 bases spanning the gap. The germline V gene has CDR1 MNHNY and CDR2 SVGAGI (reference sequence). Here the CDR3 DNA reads TGTGCCAGCAGTTACTCCGAAAGACAGATTGGTGAAAAACTGTTTTTT. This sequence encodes CASSYSERQIGEKLFF.

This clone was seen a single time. CDR3 in amino acids: CASSGRGGNKETQYF. The CDR3 nucleotides read TGTGCCAGTAGTGGGCGGGGGGGGAACAAAGAGACCCAGTACTTC. The genes are TRBV19 and TRBJ2-5, with 9 bases fitting TRBD2. This CDR3 has 15 residues. CDR1 and CDR2 from the germline V gene are LNHDA and SQIVND (reference sequence). V shed 5 bases and J 3 bases; nucleotides not matched to a gene: 7. The complete variable domain, with remaining parts taken from reference TRBV19 and TRBJ2-5, reads DGGITQSPKYLFRKEGQNVTLSCEQNLNHDAMYWYRQDPGQGLRLIYYSQIVNDFQKGDIAEGYSVSREKKESFPLTVTSAQKNPTAFYLCASSGRGGNKETQYFGPGTRLLVL.

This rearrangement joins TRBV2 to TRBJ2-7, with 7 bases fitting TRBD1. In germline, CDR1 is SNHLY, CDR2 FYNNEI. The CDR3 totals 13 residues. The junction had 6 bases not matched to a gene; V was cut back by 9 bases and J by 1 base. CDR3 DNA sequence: TGTGCCAGAGGGACAGCCAATTCCTACGAGCAGTACTTC. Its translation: CARGTANSYEQYF.

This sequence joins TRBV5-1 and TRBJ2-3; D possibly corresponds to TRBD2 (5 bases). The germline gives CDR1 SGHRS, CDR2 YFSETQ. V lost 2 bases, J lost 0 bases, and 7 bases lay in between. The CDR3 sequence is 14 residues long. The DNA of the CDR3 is TGCGCCAGCAGCTTCGGGGATAGCACAGATACGCAGTATTTT. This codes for CASSFGDSTDTQYF.

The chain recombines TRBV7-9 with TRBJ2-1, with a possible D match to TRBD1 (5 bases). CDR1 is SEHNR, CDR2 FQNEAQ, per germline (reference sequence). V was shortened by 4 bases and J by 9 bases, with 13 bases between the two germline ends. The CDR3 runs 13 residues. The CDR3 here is CASSSGLSVEQFF. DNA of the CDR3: TGTGCCAGCAGCTCAGGGTTGTCGGTTGAGCAGTTCTTC.

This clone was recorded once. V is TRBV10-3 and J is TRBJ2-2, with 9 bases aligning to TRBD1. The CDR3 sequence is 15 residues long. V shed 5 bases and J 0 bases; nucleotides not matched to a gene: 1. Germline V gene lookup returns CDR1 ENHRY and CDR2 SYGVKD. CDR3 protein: CAISWTGANTGELFF. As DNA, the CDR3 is TGTGCCATCAGTTGGACAGGGGCGAACACCGGGGAGCTGTTTTTT.

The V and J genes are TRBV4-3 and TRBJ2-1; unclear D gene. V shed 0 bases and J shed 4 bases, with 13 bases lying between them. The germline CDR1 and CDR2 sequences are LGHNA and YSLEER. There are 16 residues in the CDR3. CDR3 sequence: CASSQDFGGAYNEQFF. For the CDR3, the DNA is TGCGCCAGCAGCCAAGATTTTGGCGGAGCGTACAATGAGCAGTTCTTC.

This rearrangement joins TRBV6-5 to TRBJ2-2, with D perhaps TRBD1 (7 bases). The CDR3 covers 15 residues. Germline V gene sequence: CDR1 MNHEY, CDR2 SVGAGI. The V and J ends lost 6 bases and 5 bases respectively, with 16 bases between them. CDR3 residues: CASRPDRAGTGELFF. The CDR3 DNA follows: TGTGCCAGCAGACCAGACAGGGCGGGGACCGGGGAGCTGTTTTTT.

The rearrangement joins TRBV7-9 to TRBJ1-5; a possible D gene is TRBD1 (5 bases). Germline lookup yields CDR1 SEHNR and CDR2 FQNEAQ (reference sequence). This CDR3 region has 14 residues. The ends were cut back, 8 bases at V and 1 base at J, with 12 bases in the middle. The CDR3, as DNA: TGTGCCAGCCCGGGGGGAGTGAGCAATCAGCCCCAGCATTTT. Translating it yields CASPGGVSNQPQHF.

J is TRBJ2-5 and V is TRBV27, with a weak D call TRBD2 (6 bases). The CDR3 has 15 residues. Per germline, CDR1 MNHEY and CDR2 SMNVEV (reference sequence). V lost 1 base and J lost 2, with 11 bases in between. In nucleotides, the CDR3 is TGTGCCAGCAGTTTATTGCTTAGCGGACAAGAGACCCAGTACTTC. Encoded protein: CASSLLLSGQETQYF.

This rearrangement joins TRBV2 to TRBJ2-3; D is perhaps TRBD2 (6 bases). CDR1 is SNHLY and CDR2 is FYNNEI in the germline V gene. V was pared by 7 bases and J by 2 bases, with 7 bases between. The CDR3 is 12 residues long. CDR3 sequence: CASTSDTDTQYF. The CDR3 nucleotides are TGTGCCAGCACTAGCGACACAGATACGCAGTATTTT.

The chain's CDR3 is CARTRGLTNYGYTF. The CDR3 DNA reads TGTGCCCGAACTCGAGGGCTTACTAACTATGGCTACACCTTC. The chain combines TRBV2 with TRBJ1-2; D gene ambiguous. The CDR3 loop spans 14 amino acids. Trimming took 11 bases from V and 0 from J, leaving 16 bases between them. Per germline, CDR1 SNHLY and CDR2 FYNNEI.

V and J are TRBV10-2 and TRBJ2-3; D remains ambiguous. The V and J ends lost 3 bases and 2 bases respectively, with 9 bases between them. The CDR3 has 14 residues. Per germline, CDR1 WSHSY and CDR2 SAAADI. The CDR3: CASSEAANTDTQYF. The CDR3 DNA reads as TGCGCCAGCAGTGAAGCAGCGAACACAGATACGCAGTATTTT.

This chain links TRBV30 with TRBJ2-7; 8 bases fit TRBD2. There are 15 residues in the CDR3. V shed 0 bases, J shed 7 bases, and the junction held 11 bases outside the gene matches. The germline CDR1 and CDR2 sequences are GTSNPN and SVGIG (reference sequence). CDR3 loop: CAWSVLGGGLGEQYF. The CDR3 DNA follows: TGTGCCTGGAGTGTACTCGGCGGGGGGCTCGGGGAGCAGTACTTC.

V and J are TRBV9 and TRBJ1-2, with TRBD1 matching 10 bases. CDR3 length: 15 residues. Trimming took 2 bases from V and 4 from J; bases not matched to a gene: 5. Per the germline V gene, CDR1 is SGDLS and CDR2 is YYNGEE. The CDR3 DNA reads TGTGCCAGCAGCGTGGGGGGACAGGGGAGCTATGGCTACACCTTC. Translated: CASSVGGQGSYGYTF.

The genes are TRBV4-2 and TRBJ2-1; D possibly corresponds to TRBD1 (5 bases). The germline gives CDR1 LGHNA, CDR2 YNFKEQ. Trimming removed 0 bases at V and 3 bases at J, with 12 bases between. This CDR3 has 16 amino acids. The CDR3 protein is CASSQEGRVGYNEQFF. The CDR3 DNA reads TGTGCCAGCAGCCAAGAGGGCAGGGTAGGCTACAATGAGCAGTTCTTC.

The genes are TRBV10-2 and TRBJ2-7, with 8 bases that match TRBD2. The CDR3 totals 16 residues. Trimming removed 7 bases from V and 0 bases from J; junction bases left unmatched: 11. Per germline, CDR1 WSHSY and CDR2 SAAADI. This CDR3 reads CASTDSGGGFSYEQYF. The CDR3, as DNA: TGCGCCAGCACCGATTCGGGGGGGGGATTCTCCTACGAGCAGTACTTC.

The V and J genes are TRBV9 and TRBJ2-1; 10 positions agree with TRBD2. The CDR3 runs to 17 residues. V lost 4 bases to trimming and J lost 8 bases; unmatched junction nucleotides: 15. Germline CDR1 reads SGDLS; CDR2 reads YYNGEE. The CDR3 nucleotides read TGTGCCAGCAGCCCCGGCCAAGCGGGGGGGCCCAGCGATGAGCAGTTCTTC. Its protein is CASSPGQAGGPSDEQFF.

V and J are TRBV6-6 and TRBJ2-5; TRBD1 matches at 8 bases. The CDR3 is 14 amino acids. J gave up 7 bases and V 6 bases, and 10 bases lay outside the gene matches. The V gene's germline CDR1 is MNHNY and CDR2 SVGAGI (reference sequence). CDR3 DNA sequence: TGTGCCAGCAGGCCAGGGGGCAGTGGGGGGACCCAGTACTTC. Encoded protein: CASRPGGSGGTQYF.

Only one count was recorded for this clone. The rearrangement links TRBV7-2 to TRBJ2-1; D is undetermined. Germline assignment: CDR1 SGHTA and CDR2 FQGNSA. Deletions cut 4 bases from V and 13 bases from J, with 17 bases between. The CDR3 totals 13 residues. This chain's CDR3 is CASSYSSRGFQFF. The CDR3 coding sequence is TGTGCCAGCAGCTACTCCTCGCGTGGTTTTCAGTTCTTC.

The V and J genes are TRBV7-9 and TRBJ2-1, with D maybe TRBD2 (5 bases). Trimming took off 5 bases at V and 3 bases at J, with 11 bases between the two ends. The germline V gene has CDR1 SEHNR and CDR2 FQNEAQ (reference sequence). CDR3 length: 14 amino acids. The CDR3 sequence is CASSPGSYYNEQFF. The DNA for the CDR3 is TGTGCCAGCAGCCCGGGGAGTTACTACAATGAGCAGTTCTTC.

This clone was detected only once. CDR3: CASSSLTGGSYGYTF. The CDR3 nucleotides read TGTGCCAGCAGTTCGCTGACAGGGGGAAGCTATGGCTACACCTTC. The chain carries TRBV27 and TRBJ1-2; 9 bases match TRBD1. Losses at the gene ends were 4 bases for V and 4 bases for J; bases not matched to a gene: 7. CDR1 is MNHEY, CDR2 SMNVEV, per germline (reference sequence). CDR3 length: 15 amino acids.

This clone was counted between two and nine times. As DNA, the CDR3 is TGTGCCAGCAGCTTAACTGGCGGATCCGGGGGTGAGCAGTTCTTC. Protein: CASSLTGGSGGEQFF. The V call is TRBV11-2, the J call TRBJ2-1, with D tentatively TRBD2 (6 bases). This CDR3 has 15 amino acids. V was trimmed by 2 bases and J by 9 bases, leaving 17 bases between them. Germline values: CDR1 SGHAT, CDR2 FQNNGV.